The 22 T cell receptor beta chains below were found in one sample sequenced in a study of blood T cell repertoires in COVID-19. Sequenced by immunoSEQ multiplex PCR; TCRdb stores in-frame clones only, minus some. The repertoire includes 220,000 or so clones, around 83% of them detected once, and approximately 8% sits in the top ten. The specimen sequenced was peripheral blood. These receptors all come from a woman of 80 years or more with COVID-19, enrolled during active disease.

The DNA of the CDR3 is TGTGCCAGCTCTAGGGAGCTGAACACTGAAGCTTTCTTT. This gives the protein CASSRELNTEAFF. The V gene is TRBV7-2, the J gene TRBJ1-1, with D hard to call. The germline V and J ends were trimmed by 8 bases and 0 bases, with 10 bases remaining between them. Germline CDR1 is SGHTA and CDR2 is FQGNSA. This CDR3 has 13 residues.

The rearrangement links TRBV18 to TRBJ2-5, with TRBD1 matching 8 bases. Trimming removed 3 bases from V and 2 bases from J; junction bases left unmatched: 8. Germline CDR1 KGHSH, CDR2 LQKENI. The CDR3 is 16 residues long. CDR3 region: CASSPGTGGAQETQYF. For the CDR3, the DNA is TGTGCCAGCTCACCTGGGACAGGCGGGGCACAAGAGACCCAGTACTTC.

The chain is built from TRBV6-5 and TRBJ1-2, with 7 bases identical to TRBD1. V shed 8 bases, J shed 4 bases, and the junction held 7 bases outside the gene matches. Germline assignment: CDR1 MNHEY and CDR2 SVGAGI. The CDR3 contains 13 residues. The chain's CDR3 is CASHRGGLYGYTF. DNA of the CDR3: TGTGCCAGCCACAGGGGCGGACTCTATGGCTACACCTTC.

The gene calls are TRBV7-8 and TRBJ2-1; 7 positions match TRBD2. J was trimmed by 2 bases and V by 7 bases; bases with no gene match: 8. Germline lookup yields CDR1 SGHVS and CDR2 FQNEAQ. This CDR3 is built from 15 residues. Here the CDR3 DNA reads TGTGCCAGCATCGTCAGCGGGGCGCCCTACAATGAGCAGTTCTTC. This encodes CASIVSGAPYNEQFF.

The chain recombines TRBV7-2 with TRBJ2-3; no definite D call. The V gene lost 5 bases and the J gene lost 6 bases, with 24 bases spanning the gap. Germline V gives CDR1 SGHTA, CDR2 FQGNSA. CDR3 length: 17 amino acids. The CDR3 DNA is TGTGCCAGCAGCACCCTAGGCGGAGCGCGAGGCATCGATACGCAGTATTTT. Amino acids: CASSTLGGARGIDTQYF. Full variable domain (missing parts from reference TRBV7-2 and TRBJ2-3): GAGVSQSPSNKVTEKGKDVELRCDPISGHTALYWYRQSLGQGLEFLIYFQGNSAPDKSGLPSDRFSAERTGGSVSTLTIQRTQQEDSAVYLCASSTLGGARGIDTQYFGPGTRLTVL.

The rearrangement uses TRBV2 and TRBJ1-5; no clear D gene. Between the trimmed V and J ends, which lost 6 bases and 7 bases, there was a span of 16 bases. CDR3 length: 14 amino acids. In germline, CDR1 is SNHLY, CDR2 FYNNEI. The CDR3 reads CASSKIDKAQPQHF. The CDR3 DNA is TGTGCCAGCAGCAAGATCGACAAGGCGCAGCCCCAGCATTTT.

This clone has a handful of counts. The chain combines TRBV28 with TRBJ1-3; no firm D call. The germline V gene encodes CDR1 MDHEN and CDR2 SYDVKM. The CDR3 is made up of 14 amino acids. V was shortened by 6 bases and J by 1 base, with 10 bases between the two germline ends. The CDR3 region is CASRTGVSGNTIYF. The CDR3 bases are TGTGCCAGCAGAACCGGGGTATCTGGAAACACCATATATTTT. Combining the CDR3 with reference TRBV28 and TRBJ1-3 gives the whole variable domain DVKVTQSSRYLVKRTGEKVFLECVQDMDHENMFWYRQDPGLGLRLIYFSYDVKMKEKGDIPEGYSVSREKKERFSLILESASTNQTSMYLCASRTGVSGNTIYFGEGSWLTVV.

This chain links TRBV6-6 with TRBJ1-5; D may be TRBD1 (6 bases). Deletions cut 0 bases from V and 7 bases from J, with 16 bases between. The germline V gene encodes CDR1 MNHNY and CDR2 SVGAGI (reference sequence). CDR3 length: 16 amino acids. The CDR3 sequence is CASSYSLRAGAQPQHF. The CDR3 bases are TGTGCCAGCAGTTACTCGTTGCGGGCGGGGGCACAGCCCCAGCATTTT.

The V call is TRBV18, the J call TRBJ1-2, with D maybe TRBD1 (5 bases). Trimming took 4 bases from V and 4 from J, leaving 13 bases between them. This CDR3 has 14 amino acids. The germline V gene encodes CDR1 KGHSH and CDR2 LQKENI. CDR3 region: CASSLGGMGYGYTF. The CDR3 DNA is TGTGCCAGCTCACTCGGGGGAATGGGCTATGGCTACACCTTC.

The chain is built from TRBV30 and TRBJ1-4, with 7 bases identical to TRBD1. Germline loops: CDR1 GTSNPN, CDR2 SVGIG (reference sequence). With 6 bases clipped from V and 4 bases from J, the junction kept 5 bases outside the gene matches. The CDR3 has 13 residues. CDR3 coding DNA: TGTGCCTGCACAGGGGACTTTAATGAAAAACTGTTTTTT. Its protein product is CACTGDFNEKLFF.

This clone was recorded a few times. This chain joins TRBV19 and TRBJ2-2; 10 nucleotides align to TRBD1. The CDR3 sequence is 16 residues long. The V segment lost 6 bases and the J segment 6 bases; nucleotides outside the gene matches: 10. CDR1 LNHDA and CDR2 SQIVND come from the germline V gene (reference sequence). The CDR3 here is CASRPPGQGRSGELFF. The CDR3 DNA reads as TGTGCCAGTAGGCCGCCGGGACAGGGGCGGTCCGGGGAGCTGTTTTTT.

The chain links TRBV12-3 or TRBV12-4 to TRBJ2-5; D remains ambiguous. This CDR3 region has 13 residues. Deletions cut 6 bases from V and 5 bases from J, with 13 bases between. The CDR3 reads CASSVESAETQYF. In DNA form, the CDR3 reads TGTGCCAGCAGCGTAGAGTCTGCGGAGACCCAGTACTTC.

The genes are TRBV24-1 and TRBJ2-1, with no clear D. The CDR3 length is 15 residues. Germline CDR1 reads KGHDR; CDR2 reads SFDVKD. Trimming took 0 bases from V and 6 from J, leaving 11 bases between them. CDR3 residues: CATSDLKITGNEQFF. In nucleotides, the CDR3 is TGTGCCACCAGTGATTTGAAGATAACGGGCAATGAGCAGTTCTTC.

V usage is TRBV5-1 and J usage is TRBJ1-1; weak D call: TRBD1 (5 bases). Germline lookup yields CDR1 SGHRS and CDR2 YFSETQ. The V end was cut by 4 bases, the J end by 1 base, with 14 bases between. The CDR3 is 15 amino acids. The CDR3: CASSGGGMANTEAFF. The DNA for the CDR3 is TGCGCCAGCAGCGGGGGAGGGATGGCGAACACTGAAGCTTTCTTT.

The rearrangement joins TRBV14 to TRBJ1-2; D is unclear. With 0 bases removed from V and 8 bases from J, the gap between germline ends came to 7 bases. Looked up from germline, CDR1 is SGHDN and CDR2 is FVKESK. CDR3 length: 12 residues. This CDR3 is CASSQDIRGYTF. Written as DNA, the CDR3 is TGTGCCAGCAGCCAAGATATACGGGGCTACACCTTC.

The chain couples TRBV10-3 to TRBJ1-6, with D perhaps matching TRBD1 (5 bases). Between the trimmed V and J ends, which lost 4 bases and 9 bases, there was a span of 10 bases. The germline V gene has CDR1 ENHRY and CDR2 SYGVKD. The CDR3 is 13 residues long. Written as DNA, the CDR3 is TGTGCCATCAGTGGGGGGGGAGGTTCACCCCTCCACTTT. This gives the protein CAISGGGGSPLHF.

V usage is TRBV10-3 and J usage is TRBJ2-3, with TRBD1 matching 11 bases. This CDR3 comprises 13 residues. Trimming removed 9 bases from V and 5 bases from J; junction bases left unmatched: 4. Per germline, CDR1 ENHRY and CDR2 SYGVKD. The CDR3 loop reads CAIGQGAVDTQYF. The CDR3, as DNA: TGTGCCATAGGACAGGGGGCAGTAGATACGCAGTATTTT.

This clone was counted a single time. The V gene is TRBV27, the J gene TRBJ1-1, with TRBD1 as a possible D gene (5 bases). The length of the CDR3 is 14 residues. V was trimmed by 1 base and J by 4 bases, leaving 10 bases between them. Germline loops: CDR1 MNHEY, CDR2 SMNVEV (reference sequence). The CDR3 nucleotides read TGTGCCAGCAGTTTATACCGGGGGTTCACTGAAGCTTTCTTT. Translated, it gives CASSLYRGFTEAFF.

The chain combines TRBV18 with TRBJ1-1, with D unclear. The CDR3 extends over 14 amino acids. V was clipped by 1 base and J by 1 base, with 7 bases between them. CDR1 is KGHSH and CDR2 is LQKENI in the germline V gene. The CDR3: CASSPLAANTEAFF. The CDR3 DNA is TGTGCCAGCTCACCACTAGCAGCGAACACTGAAGCTTTCTTT. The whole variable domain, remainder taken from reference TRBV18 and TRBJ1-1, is NAGVMQNPRHLVRRRGQEARLRCSPMKGHSHVYWYRQLPEEGLKFMVYLQKENIIDESGMPKERFSAEFPKEGPSILRIQQVVRGDSAAYFCASSPLAANTEAFFGQGTRLTVV.

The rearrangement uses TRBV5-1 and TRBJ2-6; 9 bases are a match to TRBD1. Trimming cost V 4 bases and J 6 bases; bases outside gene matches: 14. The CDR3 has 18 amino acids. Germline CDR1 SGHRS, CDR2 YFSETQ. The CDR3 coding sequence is TGCGCCAGCAGCCCTACTGGGACAGGGTGGGCCGTGGCCAACGTCCTGACTTTC. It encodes CASSPTGTGWAVANVLTF.

CDR3 amino acids: CAWKAERYIGSPLHF. In DNA form, the CDR3 reads TGTGCCTGGAAAGCGGAAAGGTATATCGGTTCACCCCTCCACTTT. The rearrangement joins TRBV30 to TRBJ1-6, with D unclear. CDR1 is GTSNPN, CDR2 SVGIG, per germline (reference sequence). This CDR3 spans 15 amino acids. V lost 4 bases to trimming and J lost 9 bases, with 19 bases between them.

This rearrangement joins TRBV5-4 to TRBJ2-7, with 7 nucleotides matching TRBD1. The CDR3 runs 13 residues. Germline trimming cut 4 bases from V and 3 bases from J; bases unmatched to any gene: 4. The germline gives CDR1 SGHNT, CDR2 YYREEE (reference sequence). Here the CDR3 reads CASSRQGFYEQYF. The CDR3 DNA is TGTGCCAGCAGCCGACAGGGATTCTACGAGCAGTACTTC.